This T cell receptor beta chain was identified in a study of T cell clones after liver transplantation. About the study: As an antigen-independent comparator, third-party-reactive TCRbeta sequences came from pre-transplant mixed lymphocyte reactions. Until 12-24 months post-transplant, subjects got standard immunosuppression and no induction.

Produced via immunoSEQ multiplex PCR; TCRdb's table is partial and in-frame only. Seen here are around 75,000 clones, under 90% observed once, and the top ten hold 2.1%. CDR1 and CDR2 (germline): SGHRS, YFSETQ. The germline V and J ends were trimmed by 0 bases and 0 bases, with 3 bases remaining between them. The CDR3 runs 13 residues. Overall study results and limits: Post-transplant, graft-donor-reactive CD4 TCRbeta sequences in blood dropped significantly in most of the 8 subjects.

As for this clone: Its antigen is currently unknown.

The specimen comprised CD4+ T cells from blood, sampled around 50 months after liver transplant. This chain joins TRBV5-1 and TRBJ1-2; no clear D. This TCR was recovered from a human patient who received a liver transplant. The graft donor may be the source of some T cells. CDR3 amino acids: CASSLESNYGYTF. CDR3 coding DNA: TGCGCCAGCAGCTTGGAGTCTAACTATGGCTACACCTTC.